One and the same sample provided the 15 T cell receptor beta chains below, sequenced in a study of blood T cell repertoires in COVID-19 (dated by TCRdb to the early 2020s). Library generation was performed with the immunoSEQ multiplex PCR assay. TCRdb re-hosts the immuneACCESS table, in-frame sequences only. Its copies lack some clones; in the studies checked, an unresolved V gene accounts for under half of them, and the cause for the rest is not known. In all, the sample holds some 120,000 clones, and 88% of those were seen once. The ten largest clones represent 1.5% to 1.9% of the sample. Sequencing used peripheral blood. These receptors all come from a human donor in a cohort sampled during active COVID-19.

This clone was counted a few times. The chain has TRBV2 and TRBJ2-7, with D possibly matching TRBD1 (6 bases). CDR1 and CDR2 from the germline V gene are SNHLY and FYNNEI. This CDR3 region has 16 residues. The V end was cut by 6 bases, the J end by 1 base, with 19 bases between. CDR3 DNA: TGTGCCAGCAGCCGGATAAAGGGGGTTAGTTCCTACGAGCAGTACTTC. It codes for CASSRIKGVSSYEQYF.

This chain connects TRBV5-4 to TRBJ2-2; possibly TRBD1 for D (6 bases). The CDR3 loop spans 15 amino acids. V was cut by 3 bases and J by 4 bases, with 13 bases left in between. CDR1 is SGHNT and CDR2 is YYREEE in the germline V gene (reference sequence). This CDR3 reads CASSSLQGSTGELFF. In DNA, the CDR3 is TGTGCCAGCAGCTCCCTACAGGGCTCCACCGGGGAGCTGTTTTTT.

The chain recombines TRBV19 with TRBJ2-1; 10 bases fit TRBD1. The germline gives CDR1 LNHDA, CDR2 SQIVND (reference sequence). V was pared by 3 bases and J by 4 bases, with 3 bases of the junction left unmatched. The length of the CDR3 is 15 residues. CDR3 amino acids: CASSITGQGYNEQFF. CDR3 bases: TGTGCCAGTAGTATCACGGGACAGGGGTACAATGAGCAGTTCTTC.

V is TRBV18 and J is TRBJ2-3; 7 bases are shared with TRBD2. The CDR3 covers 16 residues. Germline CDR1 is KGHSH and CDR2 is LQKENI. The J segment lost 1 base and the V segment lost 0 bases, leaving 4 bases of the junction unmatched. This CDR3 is CASSPPRLAGTDTQYF. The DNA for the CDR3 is TGTGCCAGCTCACCACCCCGGCTAGCGGGCACAGATACGCAGTATTTT.

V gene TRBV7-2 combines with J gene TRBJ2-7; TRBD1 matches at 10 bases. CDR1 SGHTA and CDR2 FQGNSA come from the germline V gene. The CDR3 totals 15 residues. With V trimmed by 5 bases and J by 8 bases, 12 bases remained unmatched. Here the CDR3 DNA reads TGTGCCAGCAGCCAACCGGGACAGGGGAGGATCAAGCAGTACTTC. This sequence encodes CASSQPGQGRIKQYF.

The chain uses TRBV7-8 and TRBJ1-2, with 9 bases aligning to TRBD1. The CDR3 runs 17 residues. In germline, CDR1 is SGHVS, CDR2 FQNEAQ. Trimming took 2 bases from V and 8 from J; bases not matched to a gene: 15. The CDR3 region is CASSLSALGQGSVGYTF. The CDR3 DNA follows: TGTGCCAGCAGCTTATCAGCTCTTGGACAGGGGAGCGTGGGCTACACCTTC.

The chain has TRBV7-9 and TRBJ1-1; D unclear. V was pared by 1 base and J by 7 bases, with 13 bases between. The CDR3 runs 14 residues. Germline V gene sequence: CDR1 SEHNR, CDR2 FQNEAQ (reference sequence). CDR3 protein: CASSLEHAEDEAFF. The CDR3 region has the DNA TGTGCCAGCAGCTTAGAACACGCAGAGGATGAAGCTTTCTTT.

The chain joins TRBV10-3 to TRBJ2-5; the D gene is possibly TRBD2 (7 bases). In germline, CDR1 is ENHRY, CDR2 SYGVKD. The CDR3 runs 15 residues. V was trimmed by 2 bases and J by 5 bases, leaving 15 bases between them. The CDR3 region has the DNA TGTGCCATCAGTGAGCTCGGCGGGGGCGGGGAGACCCAGTACTTC. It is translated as CAISELGGGGETQYF.

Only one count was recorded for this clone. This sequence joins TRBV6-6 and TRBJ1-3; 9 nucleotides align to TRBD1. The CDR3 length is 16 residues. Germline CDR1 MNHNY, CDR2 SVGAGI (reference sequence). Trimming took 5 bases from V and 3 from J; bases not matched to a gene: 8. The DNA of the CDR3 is TGTGCCAGCAGTACACGGACAGGGGAACGTGGAAACACCATATATTTT. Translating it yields CASSTRTGERGNTIYF.

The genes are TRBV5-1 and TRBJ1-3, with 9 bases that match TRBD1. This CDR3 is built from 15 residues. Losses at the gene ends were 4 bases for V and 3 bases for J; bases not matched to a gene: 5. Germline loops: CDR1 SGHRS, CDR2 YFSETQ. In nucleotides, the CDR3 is TGCGCCAGCAGCCCCACAGGGGGCAGTGGAAACACCATATATTTT. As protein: CASSPTGGSGNTIYF. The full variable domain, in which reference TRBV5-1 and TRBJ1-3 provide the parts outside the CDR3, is KAGVTQTPRYLIKTRGQQVTLSCSPISGHRSVSWYQQTPGQGLQFLFEYFSETQRNKGNFPGRFSGRQFSNSRSEMNVSTLELGDSALYLCASSPTGGSGNTIYFGEGSWLTVV.

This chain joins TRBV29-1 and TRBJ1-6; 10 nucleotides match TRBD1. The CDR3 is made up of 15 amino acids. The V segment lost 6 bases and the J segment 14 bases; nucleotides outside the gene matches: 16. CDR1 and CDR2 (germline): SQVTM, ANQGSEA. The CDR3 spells CSVRTGTGARGALHF. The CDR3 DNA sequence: TGCAGCGTCAGAACCGGGACAGGGGCAAGAGGGGCCCTCCACTTT.

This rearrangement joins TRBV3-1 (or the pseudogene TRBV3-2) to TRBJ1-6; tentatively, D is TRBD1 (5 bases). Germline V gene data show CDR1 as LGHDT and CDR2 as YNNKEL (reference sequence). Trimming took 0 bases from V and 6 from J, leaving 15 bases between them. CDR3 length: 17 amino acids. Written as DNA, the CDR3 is TGTGCCAGCAGCCAAGATTCGACAGCCATCTCTAATTCACCCCTCCACTTT. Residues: CASSQDSTAISNSPLHF.

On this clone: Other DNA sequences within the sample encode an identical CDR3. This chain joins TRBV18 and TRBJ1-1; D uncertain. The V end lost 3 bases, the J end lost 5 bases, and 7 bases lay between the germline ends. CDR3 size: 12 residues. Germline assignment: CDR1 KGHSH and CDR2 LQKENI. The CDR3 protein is CASSPVSTEAFF. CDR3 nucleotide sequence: TGTGCCAGCTCACCCGTCTCTACTGAAGCTTTCTTT.

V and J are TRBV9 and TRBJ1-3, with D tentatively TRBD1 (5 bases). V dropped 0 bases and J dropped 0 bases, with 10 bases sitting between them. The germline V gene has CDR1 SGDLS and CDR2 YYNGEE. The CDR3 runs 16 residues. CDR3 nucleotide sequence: TGTGCCAGCAGCGTAGTAGGGGAAGTCTCTGGAAACACCATATATTTT. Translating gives CASSVVGEVSGNTIYF.

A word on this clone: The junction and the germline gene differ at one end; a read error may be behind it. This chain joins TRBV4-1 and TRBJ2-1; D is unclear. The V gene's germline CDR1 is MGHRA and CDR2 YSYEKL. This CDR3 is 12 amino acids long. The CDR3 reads CASSQDLAAEVF. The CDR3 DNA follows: TGCGCCAGCAGCCAAGATCTCGCGGCCGAGGTCTTC.